Below, one T cell receptor beta chain is given with its context. This clone counts as medium-sized (0.01 to 0.1%). Its antigen remains undetermined. No much larger clonotype is one base removed from it; base qualities were not supplied. Single viable CD3+CD4+CD8-CD45RO+ cells were sorted as memory CD4+ T cells on a FACSAria II. To determine CMV serostatus, a Roche Elecsys assay was used that detects serum IgG against CMV pp150, pp28, p38 and p52. After the samples were thawed, total CD4+ T cells were enriched through positive selection using CD4 magnetic microbeads. The samples came from a separate study whose specific focus was interrogating the CD4+ T cell memory repertoire. Peripheral blood mononuclear cells were isolated and cryopreserved following standard operating procedures; serum was stored at -80 °C. CD3-PerCP (BW264/56), CD4-APC (RPA-T4), CD45RO-PE (UCHT1) and CD8-Pacific Orange (3B5) antibodies were used for staining, and non-viable cells were excluded with Sytox blue.

This entry belongs to a study of memory CD4+ T cells and cytomegalovirus serostatus (dated by TCRdb to the late 2010s). For the study in its entirety: The 33 healthy Belgian adults in the cohort included 9 who were CMV seropositive and around 25 who were CMV seronegative. To replicate a published TCR-based CMV serostatus classifier, the study sequenced CD4+ memory TCRbeta repertoires from a Belgian cohort whose cytomegalovirus serostatus was known. Overall study results and their limits: On the Belgian cohort, the classifier built on the original framework reached a median bootstrapped AUC of about 0.95, with a 95% CI of 0.76-1.00. CMV serostatus prediction reached a median bootstrapped AUC of about 0.95 with the original framework and about 0.91 with a US-trained random forest. Only CD4+CD45RO+ memory cells were sequenced, unlike the original study, which covered naive and memory CD4+ and CD8+ populations. Of 164 previously reported CMV-associated TCRbeta sequences, some 67 appeared in the CD4+ memory repertoires, each in one to five individuals. The results were read as suggesting that the CMV-associated TCR signature is, for the most part, present in the CD4+ memory repertoire.

The Quick-DNA Microprep Kit was used to extract genomic DNA from the sorted cells. Amplification of TCRbeta DNA was done with the immunoSEQ hsTCRbeta kit, following the protocol from the manufacturer. An Illumina MiSeq instrument was used to sequence the TCRbeta libraries. Under the source paper's analysis protocol: Following removal of out-of-frame sequences, a few million distinct TCRbeta sequences were retained, with an average of around 70,000 per individual. Each individual was scored according to the count of about 150 previously reported CMV-associated TCRbeta sequences and the total productive distinct TCRbeta count. A beta-binomial model was reimplemented in Python, and scikit-learn random forests with default parameters were trained on data from the US cohort. On the Belgian cohort, classifier performance was reported as the median AUC, along with percentile confidence intervals, across 10,000 bootstrap iterations. TCRdb mirrors the immuneACCESS table, restricted to in-frame sequences. Some clones are absent from its copies; in checked studies, under half trace to an unresolved V gene, and the reason for the others is unknown. V and J calls plus clone size are reproduced from that table; the DNA served to infer D and trimming. This sample gives approximately 51,000 clones in total; roughly 74% of them show up just once. The ten largest clones represent roughly 1.2% of the sample.

The germline ends are 9 bases apart after V is trimmed by 4 bases and J by 4 bases. CDR1 SGDLS and CDR2 YYNGEE were looked up in the germline V gene. The CDR3 has 14 amino acids, counting the end cysteine and phenylalanine. Kept here is only the CDR3 DNA, which spans 42 bases and is read in frame from base 1. This sequence uses TRBV9 and TRBJ2-6, with the identity of the D gene unclear. This receptor was taken from an adult in good health and CMV-seropositive. The specimen sequenced was memory CD4+ T cells from blood. CDR3 protein: CASSPFTGANVLTF. The nucleotide sequence reads TGTGCCAGCAGCCCCTTCACGGGGGCCAACGTCCTGACTTTC.